The T cell receptor (beta chain) under discussion was sequenced for a study of blood T cell repertoires in COVID-19. About the research overall: Italy, Spain and the United States were the sources of the convalescent and acute COVID-19 samples. PBMCs, B-cell-depleted T cells, or T cells provided the cDNA or gDNA that made up the material.

Per the study methods: Estimates of nucleated cell counts were drawn from the amplification of reference gene primers. The data were produced by immunoSEQ multiplex PCR, yet TCRdb's version contains in-frame clones alone and is incomplete. From that table come the V and J calls and clone size; the DNA was used to work out D and trimming. The sample records approximately 110,000 clones, roughly nine tenths being singletons. The count of this clone is one. The TCR comes from a man aged 40-49 years with acute or convalescent COVID-19. Sequencing was carried out using peripheral blood.

CDR3 nucleotides: TGTGCCAGCAGCGCCCCAGGGGTTTCGGGTGGCTACACCTTC. Translated: CASSAPGVSGGYTF. The chain employs TRBV13 and TRBJ1-2; TRBD1 is a possible D gene (6 bases). Per the germline V gene, CDR1 is PRHDT and CDR2 is FYEKMQ (reference sequence). V gave up 5 bases and J gave up 7 bases, with 17 bases separating them. The CDR3 is made up of 14 amino acids.